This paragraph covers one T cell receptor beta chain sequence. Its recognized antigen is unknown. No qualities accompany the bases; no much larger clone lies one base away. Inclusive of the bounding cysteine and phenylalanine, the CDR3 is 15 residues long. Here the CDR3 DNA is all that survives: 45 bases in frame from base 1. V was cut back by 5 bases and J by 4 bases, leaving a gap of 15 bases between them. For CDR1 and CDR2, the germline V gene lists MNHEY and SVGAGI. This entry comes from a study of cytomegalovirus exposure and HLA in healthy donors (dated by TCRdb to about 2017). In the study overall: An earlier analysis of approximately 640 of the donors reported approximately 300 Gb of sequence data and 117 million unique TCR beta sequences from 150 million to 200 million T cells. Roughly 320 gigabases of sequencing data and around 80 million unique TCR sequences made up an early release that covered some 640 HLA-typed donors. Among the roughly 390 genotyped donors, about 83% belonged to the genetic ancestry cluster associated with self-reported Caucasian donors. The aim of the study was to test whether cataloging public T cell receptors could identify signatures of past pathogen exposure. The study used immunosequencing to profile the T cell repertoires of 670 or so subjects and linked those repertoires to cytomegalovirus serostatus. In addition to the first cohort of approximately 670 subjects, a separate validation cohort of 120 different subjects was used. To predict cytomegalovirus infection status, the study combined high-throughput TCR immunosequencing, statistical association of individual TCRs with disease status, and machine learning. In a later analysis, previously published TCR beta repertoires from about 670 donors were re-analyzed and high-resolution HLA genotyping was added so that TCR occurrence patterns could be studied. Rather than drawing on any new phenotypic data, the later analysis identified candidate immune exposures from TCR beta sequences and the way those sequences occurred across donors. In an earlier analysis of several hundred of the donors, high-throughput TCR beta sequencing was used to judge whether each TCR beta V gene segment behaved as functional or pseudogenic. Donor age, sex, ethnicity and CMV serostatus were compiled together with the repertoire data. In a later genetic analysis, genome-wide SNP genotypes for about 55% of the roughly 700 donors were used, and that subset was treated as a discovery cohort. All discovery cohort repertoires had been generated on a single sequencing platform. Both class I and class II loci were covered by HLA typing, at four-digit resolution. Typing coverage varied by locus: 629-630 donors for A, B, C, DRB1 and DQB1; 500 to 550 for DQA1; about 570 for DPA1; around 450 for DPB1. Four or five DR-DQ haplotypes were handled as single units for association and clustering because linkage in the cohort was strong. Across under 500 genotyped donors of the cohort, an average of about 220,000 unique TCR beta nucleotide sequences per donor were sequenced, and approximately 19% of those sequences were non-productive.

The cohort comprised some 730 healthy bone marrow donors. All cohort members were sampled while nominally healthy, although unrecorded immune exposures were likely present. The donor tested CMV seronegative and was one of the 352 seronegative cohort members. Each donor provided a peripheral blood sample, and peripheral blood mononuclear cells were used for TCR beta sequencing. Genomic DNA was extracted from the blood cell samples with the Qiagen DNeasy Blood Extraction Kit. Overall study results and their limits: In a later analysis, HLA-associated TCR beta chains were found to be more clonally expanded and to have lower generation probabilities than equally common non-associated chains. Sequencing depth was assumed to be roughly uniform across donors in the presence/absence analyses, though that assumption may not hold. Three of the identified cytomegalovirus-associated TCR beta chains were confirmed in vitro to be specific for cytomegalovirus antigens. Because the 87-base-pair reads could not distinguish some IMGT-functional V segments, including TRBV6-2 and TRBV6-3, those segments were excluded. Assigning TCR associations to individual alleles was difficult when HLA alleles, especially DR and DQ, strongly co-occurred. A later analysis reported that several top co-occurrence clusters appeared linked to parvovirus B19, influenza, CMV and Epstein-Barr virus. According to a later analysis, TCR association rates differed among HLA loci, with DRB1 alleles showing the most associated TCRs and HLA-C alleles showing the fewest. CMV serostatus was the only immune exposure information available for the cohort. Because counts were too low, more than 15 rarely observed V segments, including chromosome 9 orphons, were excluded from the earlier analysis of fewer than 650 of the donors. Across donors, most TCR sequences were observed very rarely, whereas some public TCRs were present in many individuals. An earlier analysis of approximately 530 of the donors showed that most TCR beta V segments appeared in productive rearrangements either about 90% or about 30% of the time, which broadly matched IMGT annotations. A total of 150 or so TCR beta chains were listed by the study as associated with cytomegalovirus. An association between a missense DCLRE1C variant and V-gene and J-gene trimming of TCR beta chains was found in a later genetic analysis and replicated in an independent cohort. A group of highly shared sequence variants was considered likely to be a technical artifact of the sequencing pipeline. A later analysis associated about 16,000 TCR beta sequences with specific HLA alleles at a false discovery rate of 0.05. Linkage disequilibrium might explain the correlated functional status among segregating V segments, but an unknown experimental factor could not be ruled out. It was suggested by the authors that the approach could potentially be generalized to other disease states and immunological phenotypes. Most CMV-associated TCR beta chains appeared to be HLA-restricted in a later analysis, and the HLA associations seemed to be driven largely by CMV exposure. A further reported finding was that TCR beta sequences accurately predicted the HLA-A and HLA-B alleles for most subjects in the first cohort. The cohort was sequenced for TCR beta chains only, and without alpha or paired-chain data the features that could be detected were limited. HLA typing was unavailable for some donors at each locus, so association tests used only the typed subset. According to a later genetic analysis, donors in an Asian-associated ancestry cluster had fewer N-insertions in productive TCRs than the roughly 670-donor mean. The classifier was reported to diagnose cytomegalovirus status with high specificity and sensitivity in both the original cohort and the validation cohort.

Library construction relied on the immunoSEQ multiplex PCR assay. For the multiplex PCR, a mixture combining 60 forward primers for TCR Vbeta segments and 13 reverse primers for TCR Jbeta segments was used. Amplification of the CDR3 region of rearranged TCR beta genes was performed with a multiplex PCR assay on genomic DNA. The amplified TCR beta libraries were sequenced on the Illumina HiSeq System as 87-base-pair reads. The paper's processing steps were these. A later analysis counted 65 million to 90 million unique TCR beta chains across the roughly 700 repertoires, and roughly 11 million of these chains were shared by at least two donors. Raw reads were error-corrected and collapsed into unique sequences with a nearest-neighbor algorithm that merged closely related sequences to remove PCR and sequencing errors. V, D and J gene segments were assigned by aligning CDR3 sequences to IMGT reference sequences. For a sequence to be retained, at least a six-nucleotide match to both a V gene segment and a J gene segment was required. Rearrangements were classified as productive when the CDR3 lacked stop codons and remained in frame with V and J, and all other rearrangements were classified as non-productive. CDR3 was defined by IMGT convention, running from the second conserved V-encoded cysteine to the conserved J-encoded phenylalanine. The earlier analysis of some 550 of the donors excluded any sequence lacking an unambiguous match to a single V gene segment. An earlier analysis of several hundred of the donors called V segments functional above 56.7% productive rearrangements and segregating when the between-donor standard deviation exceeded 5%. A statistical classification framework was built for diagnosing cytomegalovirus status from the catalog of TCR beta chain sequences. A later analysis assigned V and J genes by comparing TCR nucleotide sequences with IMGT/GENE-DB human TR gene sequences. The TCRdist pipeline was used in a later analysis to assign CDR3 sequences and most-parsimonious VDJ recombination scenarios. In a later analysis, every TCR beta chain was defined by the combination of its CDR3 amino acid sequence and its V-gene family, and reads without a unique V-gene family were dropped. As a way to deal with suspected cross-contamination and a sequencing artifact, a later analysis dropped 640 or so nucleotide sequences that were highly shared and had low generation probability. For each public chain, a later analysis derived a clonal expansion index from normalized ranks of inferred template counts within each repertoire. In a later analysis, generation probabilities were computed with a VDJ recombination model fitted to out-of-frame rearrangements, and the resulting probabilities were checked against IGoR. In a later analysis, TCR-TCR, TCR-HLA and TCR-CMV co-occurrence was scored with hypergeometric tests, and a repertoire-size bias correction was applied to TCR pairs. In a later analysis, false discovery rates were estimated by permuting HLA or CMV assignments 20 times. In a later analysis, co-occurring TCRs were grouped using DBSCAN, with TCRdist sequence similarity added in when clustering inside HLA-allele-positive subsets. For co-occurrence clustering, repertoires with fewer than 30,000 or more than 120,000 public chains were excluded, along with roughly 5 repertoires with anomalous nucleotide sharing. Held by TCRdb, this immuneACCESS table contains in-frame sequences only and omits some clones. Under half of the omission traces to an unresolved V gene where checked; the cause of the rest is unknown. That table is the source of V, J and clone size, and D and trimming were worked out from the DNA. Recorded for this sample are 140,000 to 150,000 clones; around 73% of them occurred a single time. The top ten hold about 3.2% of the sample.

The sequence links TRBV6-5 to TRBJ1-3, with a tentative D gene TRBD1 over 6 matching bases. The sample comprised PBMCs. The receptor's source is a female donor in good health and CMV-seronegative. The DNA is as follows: TGTGCCAGCAGTCCTACAGGGTCAGGAGGAAACACCATATATTTT. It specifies CASSPTGSGGNTIYF.